The T cell receptor (beta chain) under discussion was sequenced for a study of CD8+CD57+ T cells in acquired aplastic anemia. Patients included in sequencing had previously demonstrated CD8+CD57+ cell expansion by flow cytometry. A word on this clonotype: Its antigen remains unknown.

Germline trimming cut 4 bases from V and 5 bases from J; bases unmatched to any gene: 7. Germline V gene data show CDR1 as LNHDA and CDR2 as SQIVND (reference sequence). The CDR3 runs 14 residues. Study-level findings and limits: Patients and controls shared some 30 CD8+ CDR3 sequences, highly expressed in patients. Patient and control CD8+ Simpson's diversity was not significantly different.

Using genomic DNA as the template, TCR beta VDJ and CDR3 profiling was carried out. MiXCR was run by TCRdb on the reads, yielding one entry per CDR3 protein. Found here are approximately 170,000 distinct CDR3 sequences, 40% to 55% of them singletons; the top ten hold 3% to 4%. The material sequenced was sorted CD4+, CD8+, or CD8+CD57+ T cells (not recorded which) from PBMCs. This chain links TRBV19 with TRBJ2-5, with TRBD1 matching over 7 bases. The TCR originated in a human donor with aplastic anemia. Here the CDR3 reads CASSRGQEWETQYF. The CDR3 DNA sequence: TGTGCCAGTAGTAGAGGACAGGAATGGGAGACCCAGTACTTC.